The 9 T cell receptor beta chains below all came from one sample that was sequenced in a study of regulatory T cells in long-lasting Graves disease. CDR3-region Arm-PCR and iRepertoire HTBI primers produced the TCR beta libraries. TCRdb called the multiplex PCR reads again in MiXCR, with one record for every CDR3 protein. The profile covers around 460,000 distinct CDR3 sequences, with about 20% appearing a single time and about an eighth taken by the ten largest. The time point was: persistent/refractory GD, antithyroid drugs over 5 years with positive TRAb. RNA isolated from PBMCs was used to make the TCR library. The sample in question was peripheral blood mononuclear cells (PBMCs), obtained when the disease was refractory, from a patient treated with antithyroid drugs. All receptors derive from a female donor with Graves disease.

This clonotype was seen only a few times. The chain uses TRBV28 and TRBJ2-7, with no clear D. Trimming removed 6 bases at V and 7 bases at J, with 4 bases between. Germline V gene data show CDR1 as MDHEN and CDR2 as SYDVKM. The CDR3 consists of 9 residues. Written as DNA, the CDR3 is TGTGCCAGCAGCGGGGAGCAGTACTTC. This translates into CASSGEQYF.

In regard to this clonotype: This may arise from a read error, as a much more abundant clone is one base away. The chain links TRBV29-1 to TRBJ2-7; D unclear. Germline-derived CDR1 and CDR2 are SQVTM and ANQGSEA. The CDR3 extends over 13 amino acids. CDR3 sequence reads: CGVSTRLTYEQYF. CDR3 nucleotides: TGCGGCGTGTCCACTCGGCTGACCTACGAGCAGTACTTC.

This clonotype was counted at least ten times. The CDR3 loop is CASSSGSTDTQYF. The DNA for the CDR3 is TGTGCCAGCAGTTCCGGGTCAACAGATACGCAGTATTTT. The chain combines TRBV28 with TRBJ2-3, with D hard to call. V lost 4 bases and J 3 bases, leaving 8 bases between the germline ends. Germline lookup yields CDR1 MDHEN and CDR2 SYDVKM. The CDR3 has 13 amino acids.

V is TRBV29-1 and J is TRBJ1-5, with D perhaps matching TRBD1 (5 bases). Germline CDR1 SQVTM, CDR2 ANQGSEA. Trimming took off 2 bases at V and 1 base at J, with 6 bases between the two ends. This CDR3 spans 13 amino acids. In DNA, the CDR3 is TGCAGCGTTGAATCAGGGAGCAATCAGCCCCAGCATTTT. It codes for CSVESGSNQPQHF.

This sequence joins TRBV20-1 and TRBJ1-6; 9 nucleotides align to TRBD1. V lost 3 bases, J lost 7 bases, and 7 bases stayed unmatched. Germline CDR1 reads DFQATT; CDR2 reads SNEGSKA (reference sequence). CDR3 length: 15 residues. CDR3 coding DNA: TGCAGTGCTAGCCTACAGGGGGCCGGGAATTCACCCCTCCACTTT. It yields the protein CSASLQGAGNSPLHF.

J is TRBJ2-7 and V is TRBV3-1, with 9 bases identical to TRBD1. The trim removed 1 base at V and 5 bases at J, leaving 9 bases unmatched. CDR3 length: 16 residues. Per germline, CDR1 LGHDT and CDR2 YNNKEL (reference sequence). The CDR3 spells CASSQALLTGGNEQYF. CDR3 coding DNA: TGTGCCAGCAGCCAAGCCCTTTTGACAGGGGGAAACGAGCAGTACTTC.

There are a few counts of this clonotype. At one end the junction does not follow the germline gene, possibly because of a read error. The DNA of the CDR3 is TGTGCCAGCAGCCCAACGGCGGATAGCACATATACGCAGTATTTT. This translates into CASSPTADSTYTQYF. The chain couples TRBV7-3 to TRBJ2-3; D gene unclear. Germline CDR1 and CDR2: SGHTA and FQGTGA. The CDR3 spans 15 residues.

The rearrangement uses TRBV5-5 and TRBJ2-7; D tentatively fits TRBD1 or TRBD2 (5 bases each). The germline gives CDR1 SGHKS, CDR2 YYEKEE (reference sequence). V lost 0 bases to trimming and J lost 6 bases, with 13 bases between them. The CDR3 is 14 residues long. The DNA for the CDR3 is TGTGCCAGCAGCTTGGGGCAGGGAGCGACCGAGCAGTACTTC. This codes for CASSLGQGATEQYF.

The V call is TRBV12-3 or TRBV12-4, the J call TRBJ2-1, with D possibly TRBD1 on 6 matching bases. Trimming stripped 7 bases from V and 8 bases from J, with 21 bases between. The CDR3 sequence is 15 residues long. The CDR3 loop reads CASKLQGRLPHEQFF. CDR3 bases: TGTGCCAGCAAGCTACAGGGCAGGTTGCCGCATGAGCAGTTCTTC.